This T cell receptor beta chain was retrieved from a study of Ad26.COV2.S vaccination and SARS-CoV-2 variants (dated by TCRdb to the early 2020s). Looking at the study overall: Vaccine-arm donors were drawn from COV1001, a multicentre, randomized, double-blind, placebo-controlled phase I-IIa trial of Ad26.COV2.S in healthy adults. A total of 32 samples were included in the TCR-sequenced set, comprising some 20 Ad26.COV2.S vaccine recipients, 5 placebo recipients and 8 SARS-CoV-2 convalescent individuals. Ad26.COV2.S was given intramuscularly at 5x10^10 or 1x10^11 viral particles, as a single shot or as two shots 56 days apart. Throughout the experiments and outcome assessment, investigators stayed blinded to trial group allocation. Trial participants were randomized into five groups of five, in which low-dose or high-dose Ad26.COV2.S was given once or twice, or placebo was given on both occasions. Sequencing of the TCRbeta repertoire served to evaluate the specificity and breadth of SARS-CoV-2-reactive T cell receptors following Ad26.COV2.S vaccination. Broad study findings and their caveats: After vaccination, substantial breadth of spike-specific CD8+ and CD4+ T cell responses was reported. The authors noted that the TCR breadth and depth analyses may have underestimated total T cell responses. Vaccine and placebo recipients had similar non-spike TCR breadth, a finding consistent with the vaccine containing only spike. The study was not powered to compare responses between vaccine doses or regimens. Higher spike-specific TCR breadth was observed in Ad26.COV2.S recipients than in placebo recipients (P = 0.0014).

V is pared back by 0 bases and J by 3 bases, with 3 bases lying between the germline termini. The germline V gene supplies CDR1 SGHDN and CDR2 FVKESK. The CDR3 starts with the cysteine, ends with the phenylalanine, and has 12 residues. The CDR3 DNA has 36 bases and is translated from base 1. The immunoSEQ Assay was used to sequence TCRbeta CDR3 regions. After extraction, genomic DNA underwent amplification by bias-controlled multiplex PCR, followed by high-throughput sequencing. As for how the authors treated the data: To quantify the absolute abundance of each unique TCRbeta CDR3 region, sequences were collapsed and filtered. T cell fraction was estimated by normalizing TCRbeta template counts to usable DNA, with usable DNA measured through amplification of reference genes found in all nucleated cells. Repertoire TCRs were annotated as SARS-CoV-2-specific when V gene, CDR3 amino acid sequence and J gene were exactly matched to a known reactive TCR set. The reference SARS-CoV-2 TCR set came from MIRA and was filtered for enrichment in COVID-19-positive ImmuneCODE repertoires, removing public or cross-reactive TCRs. Using the MIRA antigens, annotated TCRs were further analysed by specific ORF or by position within an ORF. Breadth was defined as annotated unique rearrangements over total unique productive rearrangements; depth was the summed frequency of those rearrangements. TCR breadth was compared between groups using two-sided Wilcoxon rank-sum tests. As stored in TCRdb, this immuneACCESS dataset retains in-frame rearrangements with V and J assigned. A fraction of the clones does not appear; measured against another copy, unresolved V genes explain less than half of the discrepancy, and the remainder lacks a known reason. D and trimming were read from the DNA, whereas the V and J calls and clone size are those reported in that table. This sample gives some 320,000 clones in total; about 86% of them show up just once. More than 1.5% of the sample is in the top ten clones.

Explained via the paper, the treatment or condition label denotes: 15 to 20 received Ad26.COV2.S at low or high dose, single or two shots; roughly five received placebo; per-sample allocation not given. Repertoires of vaccine and placebo recipients were sequenced from samples taken on day 63 after the first injection. In Cohort 1b, some 25 adults aged 18-55 years were enrolled at a single site in Boston, USA, between 29 July and 7 August 2020. Ad26.COV2.S consisted of a replication-incompetent adenovirus type 26 vector by which a prefusion-stabilized SARS-CoV-2 spike protein from the original Wuhan strain was expressed. In this sample, this clone turned up many times. Its recognized antigen is unknown. Base qualities are not recorded, but no much larger clone differs from it by a single base.

The sequencing here drew on peripheral blood, taken in a trial of Ad26.COV2.S vaccine versus placebo. The sequence is built from TRBV14 and TRBJ2-7, with the D gene too uncertain to name. This clonotype originated in a person aged 18-60 years who received the Ad26.COV2.S COVID-19 vaccine or a placebo. Here the CDR3 is given as CASSQDIYEQYF. At the DNA level, the sequence is TGTGCCAGCAGCCAAGATATCTACGAGCAGTACTTC.